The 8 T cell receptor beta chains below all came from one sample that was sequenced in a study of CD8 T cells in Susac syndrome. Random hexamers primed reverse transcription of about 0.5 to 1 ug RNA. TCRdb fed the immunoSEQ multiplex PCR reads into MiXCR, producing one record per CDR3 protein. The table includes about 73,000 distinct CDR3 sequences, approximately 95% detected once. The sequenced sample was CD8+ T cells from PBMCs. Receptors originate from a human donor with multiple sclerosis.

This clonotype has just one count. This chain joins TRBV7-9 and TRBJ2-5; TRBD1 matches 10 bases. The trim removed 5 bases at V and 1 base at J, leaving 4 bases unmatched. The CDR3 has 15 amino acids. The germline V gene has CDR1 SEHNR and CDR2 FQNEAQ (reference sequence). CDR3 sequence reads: CASSQWTGGQETQYF. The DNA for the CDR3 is TGTGCCAGCAGCCAATGGACAGGGGGCCAAGAGACCCAGTACTTC.

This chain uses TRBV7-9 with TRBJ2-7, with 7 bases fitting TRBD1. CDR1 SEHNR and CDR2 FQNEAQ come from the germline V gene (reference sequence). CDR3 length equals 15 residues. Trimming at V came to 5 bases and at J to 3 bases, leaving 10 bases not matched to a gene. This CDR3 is CASSLFLGQFYEQYF. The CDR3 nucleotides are TGTGCCAGCAGCCTTTTCTTGGGACAGTTCTACGAGCAGTACTTC.

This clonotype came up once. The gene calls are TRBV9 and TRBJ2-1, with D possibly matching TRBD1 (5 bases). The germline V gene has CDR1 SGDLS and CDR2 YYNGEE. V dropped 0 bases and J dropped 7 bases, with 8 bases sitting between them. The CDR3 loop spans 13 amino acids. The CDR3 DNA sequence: TGTGCCAGCAGCGTAGGGGGCTCTAATGAGCAGTTCTTC. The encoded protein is CASSVGGSNEQFF.

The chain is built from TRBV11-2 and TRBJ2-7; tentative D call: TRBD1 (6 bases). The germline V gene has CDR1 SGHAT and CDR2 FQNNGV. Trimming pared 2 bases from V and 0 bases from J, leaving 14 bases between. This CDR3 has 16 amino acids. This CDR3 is CASSLSNRDISYEQYF. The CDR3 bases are TGTGCCAGCAGCTTATCCAACCGGGACATCTCCTACGAGCAGTACTTC.

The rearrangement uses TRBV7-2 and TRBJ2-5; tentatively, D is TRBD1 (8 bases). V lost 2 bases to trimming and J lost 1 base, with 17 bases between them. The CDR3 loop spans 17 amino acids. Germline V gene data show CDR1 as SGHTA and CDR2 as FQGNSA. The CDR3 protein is CASSLWGGQASQETQYF. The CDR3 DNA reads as TGTGCCAGCAGCTTATGGGGGGGACAGGCATCCCAAGAGACCCAGTACTTC.

For the CDR3, the DNA is TGCAGCAACCCCGGGACAGGGGTTTTCAATCAGCCCCAGCATTTT. It encodes CSNPGTGVFNQPQHF. This chain joins TRBV29-1 and TRBJ1-5, with 10 bases identical to TRBD1. The CDR3 is 15 amino acids. Germline CDR1 SQVTM, CDR2 ANQGSEA. Trimming cost V 8 bases and J 3 bases; bases outside gene matches: 10.

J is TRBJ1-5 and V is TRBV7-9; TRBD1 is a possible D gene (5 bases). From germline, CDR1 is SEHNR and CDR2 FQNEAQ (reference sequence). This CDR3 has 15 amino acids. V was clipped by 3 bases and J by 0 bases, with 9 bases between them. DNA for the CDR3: TGTGCCAGCAGCTTTGGGGACCTTAGCAATCAGCCCCAGCATTTT. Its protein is CASSFGDLSNQPQHF. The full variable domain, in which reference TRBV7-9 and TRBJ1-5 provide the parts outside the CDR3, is DTGVSQNPRHKITKRGQNVTFRCDPISEHNRLYWYRQTLGQGPEFLTYFQNEAQLEKSRLLSDRFSAERPKGSFSTLEIQRTEQGDSAMYLCASSFGDLSNQPQHFGDGTRLSIL.

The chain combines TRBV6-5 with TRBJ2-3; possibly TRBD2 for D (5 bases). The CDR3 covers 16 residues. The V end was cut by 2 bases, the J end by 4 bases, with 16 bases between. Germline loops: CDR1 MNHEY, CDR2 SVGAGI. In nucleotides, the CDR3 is TGTGCCAGCAGTTACCGGAACATAGCGAAAGCAGATACGCAGTATTTT. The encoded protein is CASSYRNIAKADTQYF.